This entry is about one T cell receptor (beta chain). The antigen remains undetermined. The source of the sample is a study of shared clonotypes between healthy human individuals. Background on the study: A couple of women and a few men aged 18 to 49 served as donors. Study findings and constraints: When compared with the clonotypes that were shared by all four sorted-subset donors, the non-shared clonotypes turned out to have lower generation probabilities.

Repertoires were generated with immunoSEQ multiplex PCR, while TCRdb's copy carries only in-frame clones and drops some. The table lists 950,000 to 1,300,000 clones, under 80% of them singletons, with roughly 1.5% in the top ten. The CDR3 sequence is 15 residues long. V lost 2 bases, J lost 7 bases, and 16 bases lay in between. The gene calls are TRBV5-3 and TRBJ1-5; TRBD1 might be the D (6 bases). TRBV5-3 is assigned to the ORF class and has an uncertain function. The sequence derives from a man aged 18 to 30 in good health. Sequenced sample: memory CD4+ T cells sorted from blood. Subset meaning: CD45RA-negative fraction. The CDR3 loop reads CARSLDGGLRQPQHF. CDR3 DNA sequence: TGTGCCAGAAGCTTAGATGGGGGGCTCAGACAGCCCCAGCATTTT.